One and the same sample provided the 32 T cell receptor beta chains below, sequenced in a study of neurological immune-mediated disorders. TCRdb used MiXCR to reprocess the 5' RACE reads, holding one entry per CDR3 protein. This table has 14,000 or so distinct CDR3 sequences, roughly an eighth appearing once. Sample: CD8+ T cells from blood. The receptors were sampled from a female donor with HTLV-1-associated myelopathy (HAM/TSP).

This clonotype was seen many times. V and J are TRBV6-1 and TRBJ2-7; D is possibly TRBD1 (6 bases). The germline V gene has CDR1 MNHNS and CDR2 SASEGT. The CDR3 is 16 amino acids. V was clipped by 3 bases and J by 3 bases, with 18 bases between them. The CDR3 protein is CASSEDNRGNNYEQYF. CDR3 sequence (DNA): TGTGCCAGCAGTGAGGATAATAGGGGGAATAACTACGAGCAGTACTTC.

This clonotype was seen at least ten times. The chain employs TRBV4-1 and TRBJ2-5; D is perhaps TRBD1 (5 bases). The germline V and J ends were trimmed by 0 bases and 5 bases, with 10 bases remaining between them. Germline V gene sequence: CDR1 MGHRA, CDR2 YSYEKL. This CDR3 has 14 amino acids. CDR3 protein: CASSQDLGVETQYF. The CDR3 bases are TGCGCCAGCAGCCAAGATTTAGGGGTGGAGACCCAGTACTTC.

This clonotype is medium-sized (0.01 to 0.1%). The CDR3 region has the DNA TGCGCCAGCAGTGAGGTGACAGGGAATAATGAAAAACTGTTTTTT. The encoded protein is CASSEVTGNNEKLFF. The chain uses TRBV10-2 and TRBJ1-4; 7 bases fit TRBD1. The CDR3 loop spans 15 amino acids. V lost 2 bases and J lost 4; bases outside the gene matches: 4. CDR1 and CDR2 (germline): WSHSY, SAAADI.

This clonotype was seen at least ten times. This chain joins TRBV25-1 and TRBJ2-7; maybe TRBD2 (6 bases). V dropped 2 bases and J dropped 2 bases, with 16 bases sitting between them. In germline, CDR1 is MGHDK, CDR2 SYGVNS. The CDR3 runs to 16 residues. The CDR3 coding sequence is TGTGCCAGCAGTGAAGGATACCTCGGGGAGGCCTACGAGCAGTACTTC. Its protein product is CASSEGYLGEAYEQYF.

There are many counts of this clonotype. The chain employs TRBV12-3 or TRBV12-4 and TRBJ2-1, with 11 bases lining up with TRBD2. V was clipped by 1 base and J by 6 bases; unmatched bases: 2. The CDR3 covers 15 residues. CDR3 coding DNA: TGTGCCAGCAGTTTAGGTAGCGGGAGGGGCAATGAGCAGTTCTTC. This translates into CASSLGSGRGNEQFF.

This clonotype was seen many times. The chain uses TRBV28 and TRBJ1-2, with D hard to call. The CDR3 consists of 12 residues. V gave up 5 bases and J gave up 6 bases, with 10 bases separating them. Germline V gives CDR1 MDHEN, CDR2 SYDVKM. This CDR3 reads CASSQTRNGYTF. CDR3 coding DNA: TGTGCCAGCAGTCAAACACGTAATGGCTACACCTTC.

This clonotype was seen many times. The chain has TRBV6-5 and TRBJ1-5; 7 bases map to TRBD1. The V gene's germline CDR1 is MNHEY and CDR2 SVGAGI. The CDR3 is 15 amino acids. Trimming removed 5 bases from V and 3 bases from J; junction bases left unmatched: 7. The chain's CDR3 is CASSTGDRVNQPQHF. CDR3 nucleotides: TGTGCCAGCAGTACAGGCGACAGGGTCAATCAGCCCCAGCATTTT.

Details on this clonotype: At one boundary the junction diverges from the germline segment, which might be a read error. The CDR3 is CDSSLSLTSGGADLDTQYF. CDR3 DNA: TGTGACAGCAGTCTCTCCTTGACTAGCGGGGGGGCAGATTTAGATACGCAGTATTTT. The chain uses TRBV6-6 and TRBJ2-3, with 14 bases fitting TRBD2. CDR1 MNHNY and CDR2 SVGAGI come from the germline V gene (reference sequence). The CDR3 consists of 19 residues.

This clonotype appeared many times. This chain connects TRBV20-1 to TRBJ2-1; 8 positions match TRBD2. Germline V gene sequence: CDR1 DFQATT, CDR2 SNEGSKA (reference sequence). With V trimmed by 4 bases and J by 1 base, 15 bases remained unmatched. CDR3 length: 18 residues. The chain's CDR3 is CSAKRKAGDLRSYNEQFF. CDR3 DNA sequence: TGCAGTGCTAAACGGAAAGCGGGAGACTTAAGGTCCTACAATGAGCAGTTCTTC.

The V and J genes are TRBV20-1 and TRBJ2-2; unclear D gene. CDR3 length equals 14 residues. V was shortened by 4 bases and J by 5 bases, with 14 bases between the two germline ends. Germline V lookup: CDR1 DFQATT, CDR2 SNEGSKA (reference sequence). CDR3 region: CSAIESLPTGELFF. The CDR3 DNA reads TGCAGTGCTATAGAGTCCCTGCCGACCGGGGAGCTGTTTTTT.

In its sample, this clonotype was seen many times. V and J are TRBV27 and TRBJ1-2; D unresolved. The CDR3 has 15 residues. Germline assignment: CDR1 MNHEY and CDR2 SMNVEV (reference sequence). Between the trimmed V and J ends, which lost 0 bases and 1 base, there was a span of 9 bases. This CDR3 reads CASSLSRVHNYGYTF. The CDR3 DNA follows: TGTGCCAGCAGTTTATCGAGGGTGCATAACTATGGCTACACCTTC.

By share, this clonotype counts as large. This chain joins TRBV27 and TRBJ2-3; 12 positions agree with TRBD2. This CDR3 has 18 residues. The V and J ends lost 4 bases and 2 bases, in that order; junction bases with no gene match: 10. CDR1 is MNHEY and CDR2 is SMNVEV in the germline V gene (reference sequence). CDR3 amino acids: CASSSFSSGGGFTDTQYF. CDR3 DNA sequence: TGTGCCAGCAGTTCATTCTCTAGCGGGGGGGGCTTCACAGATACGCAGTATTTT.

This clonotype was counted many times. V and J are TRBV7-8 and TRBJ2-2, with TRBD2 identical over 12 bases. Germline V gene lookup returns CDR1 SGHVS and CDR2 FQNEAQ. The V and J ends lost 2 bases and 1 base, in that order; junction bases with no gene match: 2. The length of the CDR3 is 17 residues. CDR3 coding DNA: TGTGCCAGCAGCTTACCACTAGCGGGGGGGAACACCGGGGAGCTGTTTTTT. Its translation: CASSLPLAGGNTGELFF.

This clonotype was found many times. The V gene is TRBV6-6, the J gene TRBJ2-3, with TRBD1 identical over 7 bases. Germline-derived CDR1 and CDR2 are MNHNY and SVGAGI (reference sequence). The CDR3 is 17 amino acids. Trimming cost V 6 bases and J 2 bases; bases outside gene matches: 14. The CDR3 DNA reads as TGTGCCAGCAGCGAAAAACCTCAGGGGGATCCCACAGATACGCAGTATTTT. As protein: CASSEKPQGDPTDTQYF.

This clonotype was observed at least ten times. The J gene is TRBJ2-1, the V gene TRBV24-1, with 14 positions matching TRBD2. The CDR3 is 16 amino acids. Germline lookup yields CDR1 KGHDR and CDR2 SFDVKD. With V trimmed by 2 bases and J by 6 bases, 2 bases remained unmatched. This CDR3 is CATSDWGTSGSNEQFF. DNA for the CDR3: TGTGCCACCAGTGATTGGGGGACTAGCGGGAGCAATGAGCAGTTCTTC.

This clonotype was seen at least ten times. The CDR3 DNA follows: TGCAGTGCTAGAGGGATAGCCGACGATAGCGGGAGTTACGAGCAGTACTTC. Its protein product is CSARGIADDSGSYEQYF. The gene calls are TRBV20-1 and TRBJ2-7, with 9 nucleotides matching TRBD2. The CDR3 runs 17 residues. Germline CDR1 is DFQATT and CDR2 is SNEGSKA (reference sequence). J gave up 4 bases and V 1 base, and 14 bases lay outside the gene matches.

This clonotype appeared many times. The CDR3 sequence is CASSGAGGYNEQFF. The DNA for the CDR3 is TGCGCCAGCAGCGGGGCGGGGGGCTACAATGAGCAGTTCTTC. The chain couples TRBV5-1 to TRBJ2-1; TRBD2 matches 8 bases. V lost 4 bases to trimming and J lost 3 bases; unmatched junction nucleotides: 3. The germline V gene has CDR1 SGHRS and CDR2 YFSETQ. The CDR3 sequence is 14 residues long.

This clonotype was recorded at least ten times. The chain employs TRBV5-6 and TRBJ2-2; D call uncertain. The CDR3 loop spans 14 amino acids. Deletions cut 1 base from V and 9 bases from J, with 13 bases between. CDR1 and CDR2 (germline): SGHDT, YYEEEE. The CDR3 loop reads CASSLFSGRRELFF. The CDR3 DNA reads TGTGCCAGCAGCTTGTTCTCCGGCCGCCGGGAGCTGTTTTTT.

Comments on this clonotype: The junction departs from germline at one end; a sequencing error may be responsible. CDR3 sequence (DNA): TGCGCCAGCAGCTCGCATCCCGGGACAACTTACGAGAAGTACTTC. Translation gives CASSSHPGTTYEKYF. The gene calls are TRBV4-1 and TRBJ2-7; possibly TRBD1 for D (6 bases). Germline V gene lookup returns CDR1 MGHRA and CDR2 YSYEKL. The CDR3 contains 15 residues.

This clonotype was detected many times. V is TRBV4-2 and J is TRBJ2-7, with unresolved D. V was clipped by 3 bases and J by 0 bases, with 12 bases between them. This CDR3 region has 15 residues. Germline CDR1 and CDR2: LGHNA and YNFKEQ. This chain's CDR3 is CASSHTTWGSYEQYF. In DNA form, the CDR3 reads TGTGCCAGCAGCCATACGACCTGGGGCTCCTACGAGCAGTACTTC.

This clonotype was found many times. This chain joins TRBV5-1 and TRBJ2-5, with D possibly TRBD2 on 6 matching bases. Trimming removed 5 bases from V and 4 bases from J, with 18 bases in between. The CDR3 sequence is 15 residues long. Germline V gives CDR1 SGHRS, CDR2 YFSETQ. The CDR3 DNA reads TGCGCCAGCAGTACCGTCGGAGGGCAGGGAGAGACCCAGTACTTC. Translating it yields CASSTVGGQGETQYF.

The CDR3 DNA reads TGTGCCAGCAGCCAAAGAATCCCAACCACCGGGGAGCTGTTTTTT. This gives the protein CASSQRIPTTGELFF. This rearrangement joins TRBV3-1 to TRBJ2-2; D not certain. This CDR3 region has 15 residues. Germline CDR1 LGHDT, CDR2 YNNKEL (reference sequence). V shed 2 bases and J shed 4 bases, with 11 bases lying between them.

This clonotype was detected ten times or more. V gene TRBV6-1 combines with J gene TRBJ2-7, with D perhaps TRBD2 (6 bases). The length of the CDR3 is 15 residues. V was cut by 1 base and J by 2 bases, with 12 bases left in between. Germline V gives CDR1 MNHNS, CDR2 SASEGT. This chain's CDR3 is CASSEDSSGAYEQYF. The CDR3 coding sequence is TGTGCCAGCAGTGAAGATAGTAGCGGAGCCTACGAGCAGTACTTC.

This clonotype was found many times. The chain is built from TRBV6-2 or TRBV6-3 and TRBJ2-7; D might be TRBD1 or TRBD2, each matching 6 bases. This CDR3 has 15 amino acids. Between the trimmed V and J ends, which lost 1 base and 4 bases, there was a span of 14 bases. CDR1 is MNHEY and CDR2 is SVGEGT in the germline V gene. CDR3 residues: CASSYWTGATYEQYF. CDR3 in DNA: TGTGCCAGCAGTTACTGGACGGGGGCGACGTACGAGCAGTACTTC.

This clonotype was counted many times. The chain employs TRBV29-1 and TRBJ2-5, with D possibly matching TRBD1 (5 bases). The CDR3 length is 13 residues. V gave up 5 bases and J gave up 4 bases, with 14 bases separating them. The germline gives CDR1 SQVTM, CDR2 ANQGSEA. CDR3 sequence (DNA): TGCAGCGTTATTCCCAGGGTTCGAGAGACCCAGTACTTC. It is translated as CSVIPRVRETQYF.

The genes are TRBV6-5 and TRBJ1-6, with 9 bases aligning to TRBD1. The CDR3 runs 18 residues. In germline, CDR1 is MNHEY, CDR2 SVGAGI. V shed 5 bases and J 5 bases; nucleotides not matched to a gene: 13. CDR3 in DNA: TGTGCCAGCAGTAGCAAAAAACCGGGACAGGGCAATAATTCACCCCTCCACTTT. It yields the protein CASSSKKPGQGNNSPLHF.

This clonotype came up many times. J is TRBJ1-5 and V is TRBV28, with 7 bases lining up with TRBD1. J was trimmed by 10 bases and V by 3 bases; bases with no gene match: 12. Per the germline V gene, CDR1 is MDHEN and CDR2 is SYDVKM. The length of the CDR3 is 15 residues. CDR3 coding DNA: TGTGCCAGCAGTTTCACAGGGGTCCCGAGCCGCCCCCAGCATTTT. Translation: CASSFTGVPSRPQHF.

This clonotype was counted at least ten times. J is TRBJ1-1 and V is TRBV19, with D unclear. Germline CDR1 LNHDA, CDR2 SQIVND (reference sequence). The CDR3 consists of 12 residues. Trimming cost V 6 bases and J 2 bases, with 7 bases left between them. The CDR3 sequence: CASSVANTEAFF. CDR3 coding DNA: TGTGCCAGTAGCGTAGCAAACACTGAAGCTTTCTTT.

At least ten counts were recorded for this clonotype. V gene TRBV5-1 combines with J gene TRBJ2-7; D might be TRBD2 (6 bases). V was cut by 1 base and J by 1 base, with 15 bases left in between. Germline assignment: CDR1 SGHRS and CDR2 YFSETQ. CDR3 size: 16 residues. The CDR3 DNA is TGCGCCAGCAGCTTGTCCCCAGGCGGGGTATCCTACGAGCAGTACTTC. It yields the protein CASSLSPGGVSYEQYF. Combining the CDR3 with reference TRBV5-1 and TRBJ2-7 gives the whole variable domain KAGVTQTPRYLIKTRGQQVTLSCSPISGHRSVSWYQQTPGQGLQFLFEYFSETQRNKGNFPGRFSGRQFSNSRSEMNVSTLELGDSALYLCASSLSPGGVSYEQYFGPGTRLTVT.

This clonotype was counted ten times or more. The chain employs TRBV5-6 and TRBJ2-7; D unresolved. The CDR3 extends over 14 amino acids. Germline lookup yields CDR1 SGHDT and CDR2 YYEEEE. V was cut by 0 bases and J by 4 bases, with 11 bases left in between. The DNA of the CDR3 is TGTGCCAGCAGCTTGGTCTCAGAAAAGTACGAGCAGTACTTC. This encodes CASSLVSEKYEQYF.

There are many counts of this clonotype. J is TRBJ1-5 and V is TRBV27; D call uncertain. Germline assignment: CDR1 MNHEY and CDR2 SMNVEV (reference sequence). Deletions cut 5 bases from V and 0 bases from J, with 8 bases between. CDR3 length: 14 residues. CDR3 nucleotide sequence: TGTGCCAGCAGTCGTGCCAGTAGCAATCAGCCCCAGCATTTT. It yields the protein CASSRASSNQPQHF.

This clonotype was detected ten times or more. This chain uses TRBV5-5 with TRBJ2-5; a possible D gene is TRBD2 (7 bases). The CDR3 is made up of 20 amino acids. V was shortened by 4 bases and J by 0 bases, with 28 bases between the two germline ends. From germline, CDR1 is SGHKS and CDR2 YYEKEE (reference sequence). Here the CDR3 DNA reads TGTGCCAGCAGCCACCCGGGGGGTTTGGGGTTCGGGGGGCACCAAGAGACCCAGTACTTC. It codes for CASSHPGGLGFGGHQETQYF. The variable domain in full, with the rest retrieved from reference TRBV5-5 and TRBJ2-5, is DAGVTQSPTHLIKTRGQQVTLRCSPISGHKSVSWYQQVLGQGPQFIFQYYEKEERGRGNFPDRFSARQFPNYSSELNVNALLLGDSALYLCASSHPGGLGFGGHQETQYFGPGTRLLVL.